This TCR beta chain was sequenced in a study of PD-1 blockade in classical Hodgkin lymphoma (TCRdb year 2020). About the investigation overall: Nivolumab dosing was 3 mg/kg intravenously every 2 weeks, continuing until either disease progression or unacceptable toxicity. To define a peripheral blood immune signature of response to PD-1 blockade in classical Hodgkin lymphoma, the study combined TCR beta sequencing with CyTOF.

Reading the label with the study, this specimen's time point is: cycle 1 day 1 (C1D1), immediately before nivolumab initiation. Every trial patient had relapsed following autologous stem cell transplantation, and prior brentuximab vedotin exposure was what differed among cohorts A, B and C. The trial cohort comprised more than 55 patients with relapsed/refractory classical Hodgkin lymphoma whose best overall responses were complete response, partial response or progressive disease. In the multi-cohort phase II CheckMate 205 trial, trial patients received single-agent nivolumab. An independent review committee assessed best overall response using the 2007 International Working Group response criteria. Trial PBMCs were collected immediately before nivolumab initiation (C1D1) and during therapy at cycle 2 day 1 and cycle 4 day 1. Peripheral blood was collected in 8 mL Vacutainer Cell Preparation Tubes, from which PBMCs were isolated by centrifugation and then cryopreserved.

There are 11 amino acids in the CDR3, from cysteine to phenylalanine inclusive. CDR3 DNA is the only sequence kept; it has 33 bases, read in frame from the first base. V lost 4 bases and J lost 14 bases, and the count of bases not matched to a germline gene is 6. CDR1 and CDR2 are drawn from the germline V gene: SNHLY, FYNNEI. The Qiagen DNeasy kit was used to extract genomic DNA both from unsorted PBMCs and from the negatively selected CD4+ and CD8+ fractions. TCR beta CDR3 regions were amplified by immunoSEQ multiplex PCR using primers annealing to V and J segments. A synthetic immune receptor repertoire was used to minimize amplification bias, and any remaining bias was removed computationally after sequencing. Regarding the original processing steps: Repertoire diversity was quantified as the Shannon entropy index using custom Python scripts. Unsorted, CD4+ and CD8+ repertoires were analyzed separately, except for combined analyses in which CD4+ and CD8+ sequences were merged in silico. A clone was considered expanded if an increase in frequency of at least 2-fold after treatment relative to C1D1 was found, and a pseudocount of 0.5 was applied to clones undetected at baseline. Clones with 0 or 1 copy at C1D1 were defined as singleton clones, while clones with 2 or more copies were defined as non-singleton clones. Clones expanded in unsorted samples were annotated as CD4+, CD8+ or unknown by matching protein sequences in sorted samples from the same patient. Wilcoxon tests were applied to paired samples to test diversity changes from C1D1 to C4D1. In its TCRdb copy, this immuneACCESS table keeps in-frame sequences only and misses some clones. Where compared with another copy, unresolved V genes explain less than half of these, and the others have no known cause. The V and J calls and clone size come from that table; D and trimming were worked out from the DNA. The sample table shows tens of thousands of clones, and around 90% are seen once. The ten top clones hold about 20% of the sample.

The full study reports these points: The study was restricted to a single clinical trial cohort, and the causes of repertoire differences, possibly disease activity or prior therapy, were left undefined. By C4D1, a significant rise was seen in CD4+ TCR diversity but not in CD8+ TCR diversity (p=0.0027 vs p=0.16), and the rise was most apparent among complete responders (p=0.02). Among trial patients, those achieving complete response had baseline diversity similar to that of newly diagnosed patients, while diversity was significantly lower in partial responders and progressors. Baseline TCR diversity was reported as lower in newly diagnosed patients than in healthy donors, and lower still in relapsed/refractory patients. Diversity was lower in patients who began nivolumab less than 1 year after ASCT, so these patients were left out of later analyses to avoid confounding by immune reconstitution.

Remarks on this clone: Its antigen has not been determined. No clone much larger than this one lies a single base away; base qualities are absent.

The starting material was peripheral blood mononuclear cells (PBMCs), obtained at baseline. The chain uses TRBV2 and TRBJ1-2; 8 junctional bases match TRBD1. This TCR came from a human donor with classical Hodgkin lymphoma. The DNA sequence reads TGTGCCAGCAGTGCAGGGGGCGTCTTGACCTTC. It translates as CASSAGGVLTF.